The 19 T cell receptor beta chains reported below all come from one sample, sequenced in a study of technical replicates of blood from a few donors. Data came from immunoSEQ multiplex PCR; TCRdb stores just in-frame clones and leaves some out. Of about 94,000 clones in the sample, roughly 95% were seen once. The sequencing sample was made of T cells isolated from PBMCs. All receptors derive from a human donor in good health.

This chain joins TRBV5-4 and TRBJ2-5, with 7 bases aligning to TRBD2. Germline CDR1 and CDR2: SGHNT and YYREEE (reference sequence). The V gene end was trimmed by 4 bases and the J gene end by 4 bases; junction bases not matched to a gene: 4. The CDR3 contains 13 residues. The DNA for the CDR3 is TGTGCCAGCAGCCCGCCGGGGGGAGAGACCCAGTACTTC. This codes for CASSPPGGETQYF.

CDR3 amino acids: CASSLGTGFSYNEQFF. DNA for the CDR3: TGTGCCAGCAGCTTGGGAACAGGGTTTTCCTACAATGAGCAGTTCTTC. The genes are TRBV7-9 and TRBJ2-1, with D possibly being TRBD1 (6 bases). Per germline, CDR1 SEHNR and CDR2 FQNEAQ (reference sequence). CDR3 length: 16 residues. V lost 3 bases and J 1 base, leaving 13 bases between the germline ends.

This chain joins TRBV19 and TRBJ2-3, with TRBD1 matching 9 bases. This CDR3 is built from 16 residues. Per the germline V gene, CDR1 is LNHDA and CDR2 is SQIVND (reference sequence). The trim removed 3 bases at V and 3 bases at J, leaving 7 bases unmatched. CDR3 loop: CASSIQAGTGTDTQYF. The CDR3, as DNA: TGTGCCAGTAGTATTCAAGCCGGGACAGGGACAGATACGCAGTATTTT.

This chain joins TRBV27 and TRBJ2-5; D may be TRBD2 (6 bases). The CDR3 runs to 13 residues. The V end lost 3 bases, the J end lost 7 bases, and 12 bases lay between the germline ends. Germline V lookup: CDR1 MNHEY, CDR2 SMNVEV (reference sequence). The CDR3 region has the DNA TGTGCCAGCAGTTTGTCTCTGCGGGGGACCCAGTACTTC. This codes for CASSLSLRGTQYF.

The V and J genes are TRBV14 and TRBJ2-1, with TRBD2 matching over 13 bases. Germline trimming cut 4 bases from V and 3 bases from J; bases unmatched to any gene: 3. The germline CDR1 and CDR2 sequences are SGHDN and FVKESK. This CDR3 spans 16 amino acids. In nucleotides, the CDR3 is TGTGCCAGCAGCCGGACTAGCGGGGGCCACTACAATGAGCAGTTCTTC. Its translation is CASSRTSGGHYNEQFF.

CDR3 DNA: TGTGCCAGCAGCTCGACAGGGAGTAGTGCTGGGGCCAACGTCCTGACTTTC. Translated, it gives CASSSTGSSAGANVLTF. The chain couples TRBV7-6 to TRBJ2-6; 7 nucleotides match TRBD1. With 4 bases clipped from V and 2 bases from J, the junction kept 8 bases outside the gene matches. Germline loops: CDR1 SGHVS, CDR2 FNYEAQ. CDR3 length: 17 amino acids.

J is TRBJ2-3 and V is TRBV7-6; 13 nucleotides agree with TRBD2. V was clipped by 5 bases and J by 1 base; unmatched bases: 9. The CDR3 has 18 amino acids. CDR1 and CDR2 (germline): SGHVS, FNYEAQ. The CDR3 loop is CASSLGLAGVRGTDTQYF. CDR3 sequence (DNA): TGTGCCAGCAGCCTAGGACTAGCGGGAGTCCGGGGCACAGATACGCAGTATTTT.

The chain employs TRBV27 and TRBJ2-1; 10 positions match TRBD1. From germline, CDR1 is MNHEY and CDR2 SMNVEV (reference sequence). With V trimmed by 3 bases and J by 9 bases, 5 bases remained unmatched. This CDR3 is 14 amino acids long. As DNA, the CDR3 is TGTGCCAGCAGTTTCCGGGACAGGGGCGGTGAGCAGTTCTTC. Its translation: CASSFRDRGGEQFF.

This clone appeared a single time. The chain links TRBV2 to TRBJ2-7; TRBD2 agrees at 7 bases. Germline V gene sequence: CDR1 SNHLY, CDR2 FYNNEI. The junction had 15 bases not matched to a gene; V was cut back by 7 bases and J by 6 bases. The CDR3 is made up of 15 amino acids. The CDR3 DNA is TGTGCCAGCAATCCTCCAGCGGGGCCCCGGCCCGAGCAGTACTTC. It is translated as CASNPPAGPRPEQYF.

The chain joins TRBV7-6 to TRBJ2-5; 7 bases fit TRBD2. With 5 bases clipped from V and 4 bases from J, the junction kept 10 bases outside the gene matches. This CDR3 region has 15 residues. Germline CDR1 and CDR2: SGHVS and FNYEAQ. The CDR3 DNA sequence: TGTGCCAGCAGCCCCCCTGCCTGGGGGGGAGAGACCCAGTACTTC. This translates into CASSPPAWGGETQYF. The whole variable domain, filled in from reference TRBV7-6 and TRBJ2-5, reads GAGVSQSPRYKVTKRGQDVALRCDPISGHVSLYWYRQALGQGPEFLTYFNYEAQQDKSGLPNDRFSAERPEGSISTLTIQRTEQRDSAMYRCASSPPAWGGETQYFGPGTRLLVL.

The chain has TRBV21-1 and TRBJ1-1. TRBV21-1 is flagged as a pseudogene. The CDR3 consists of 16 residues. The CDR3 DNA sequence: TGTGCCAGCAGCTCTCGAGGAGGTTCTCCGAACACTGAAGCTTTCTTT. Translation gives CASSSRGGSPNTEAFF.

In DNA form, the CDR3 reads TGCGCCAGCAGCCAGCAGGACAGAGGTGTCAATGAGCAGTTCTTC. This translates into CASSQQDRGVNEQFF. The chain joins TRBV4-1 to TRBJ2-1; D is possibly TRBD1 (6 bases). The V gene lost 3 bases and the J gene lost 6 bases, with 15 bases spanning the gap. There are 15 residues in the CDR3. Per the germline V gene, CDR1 is MGHRA and CDR2 is YSYEKL.

In nucleotides, the CDR3 is TGTGCCAGCAGTGAAAGTGGAGCGGGACTAGATACGCAGTATTTT. Protein: CASSESGAGLDTQYF. The chain is built from TRBV6-1 and TRBJ2-3; 7 nucleotides align to TRBD2. The CDR3 runs 15 residues. Germline lookup yields CDR1 MNHNS and CDR2 SASEGT. V shed 2 bases, J shed 5 bases, and the junction held 7 bases outside the gene matches.

This clone has just one count. The gene calls are TRBV6-6 and TRBJ1-3; no clear D gene. CDR1 is MNHNY and CDR2 is SVGAGI in the germline V gene (reference sequence). The CDR3 is 14 residues long. V was shortened by 8 bases and J by 0 bases, with 11 bases between the two germline ends. For the CDR3, the DNA is TGTGCCAGCGAACCAGGATCCTCTGGAAACACCATATATTTT. This gives the protein CASEPGSSGNTIYF.

V gene TRBV23-1 combines with J gene TRBJ1-3, with D perhaps matching TRBD1 (5 bases). TRBV23-1 is an ORF, with its function uncertain. Trimming removed 1 base at V and 2 bases at J, with 18 bases between. The length of the CDR3 is 18 residues. This chain's CDR3 is CASSQLGLPGVTGNTIYF. The CDR3 nucleotides read TGCGCCAGCAGTCAATTGGGACTGCCAGGCGTCACTGGAAACACCATATATTTT.

The chain links TRBV13 to TRBJ2-1, with 9 nucleotides matching TRBD2. The CDR3 length is 14 residues. Germline V lookup: CDR1 PRHDT, CDR2 FYEKMQ (reference sequence). V was pared by 5 bases and J by 7 bases, with 6 bases of the junction left unmatched. DNA of the CDR3: TGTGCCAGCAGCGCGCGGACTAGCGCTAATGAGCAGTTCTTC. Amino acids: CASSARTSANEQFF.

The CDR3: CASSFAPTERGIYEQYF. The CDR3 coding sequence is TGTGCCAGCAGTTTTGCCCCCACAGAAAGGGGGATCTACGAGCAGTACTTC. This rearrangement joins TRBV28 to TRBJ2-7; D perhaps matches TRBD1 (6 bases). Germline CDR1 reads MDHEN; CDR2 reads SYDVKM. This CDR3 has 17 amino acids. V dropped 3 bases and J dropped 3 bases, with 21 bases sitting between them.

The chain links TRBV14 to TRBJ2-3; 7 nucleotides line up with TRBD2. The CDR3 contains 15 residues. The germline V gene encodes CDR1 SGHDN and CDR2 FVKESK. V shed 0 bases and J 5 bases; nucleotides not matched to a gene: 5. The CDR3 region has the DNA TGTGCCAGCAGCCAAGAGTGGGAGGGGATAGATACGCAGTATTTT. Translation: CASSQEWEGIDTQYF.

The chain is built from TRBV14 and TRBJ2-7, with D unclear. The CDR3 has 14 residues. The germline gives CDR1 SGHDN, CDR2 FVKESK. Trimming shortened V by 1 base and J by 6 bases, and 13 bases separated the two germline ends. This CDR3 is CASSQGWLIAEQYF. The CDR3 DNA is TGTGCCAGCAGCCAAGGATGGTTAATAGCCGAGCAGTACTTC.